The present T cell receptor (beta chain) was sequenced within a study of control samples from healthy donors and cancer patients (dated by TCRdb to 2020 to 2022). The germline V gene encodes CDR1 MGHRA and CDR2 YSYEKL. From V the trimming removes 4 bases and from J it removes 0 bases, while the gene matches leave 13 bases of the junction unaccounted for. Including the terminal cysteine and phenylalanine, the CDR3 comprises 18 residues. Just the 54-base CDR3 DNA is kept, in frame starting at base 1. Receptors were amplified or captured by the immunoSEQ multiplex PCR assay. The source is immuneACCESS, and TCRdb retained only in-frame sequences with V and J called. Part of the clones is not carried over; for the studies checked, unresolved V genes explain less than half of this, and the remainder is unexplained. The sample data list about 230,000 clones, and roughly 80% of these were observed just once. Roughly 13% of the sample is in the top ten clones.

As for this clone: The target of this receptor is not known. Base quality data are lacking; no much larger clone is found one base away.

The clonotype originates from a woman between 55 and 75 years old with lung cancer. The sample taken for sequencing was PBMCs. The rearranged chain carries TRBV4-1 and TRBJ2-5; a stretch of 8 junction bases matches TRBD2. The CDR3 protein: CASSPLGAGGGNQETQYF. The sequenced DNA: TGCGCCAGCAGCCCCCTAGGTGCGGGAGGTGGGAACCAAGAGACCCAGTACTTC.